What follows are 15 T cell receptor beta chains derived from one specimen sequenced in a study of T cells in Graves' hyperthyroidism and ophthalmopathy. Amplification of TCR beta CDR3 regions was performed using RNA transcripts as template. The TCR CDR3 was amplified in a first-round RT-PCR using the HTBI primer set. One entry per CDR3 protein results from TCRdb running MiXCR on the multiplex PCR reads. This table holds about 570,000 distinct CDR3 sequences, 40% to 55% found once. Sequenced: peripheral blood or thyroid tissue (not recorded which). The receptor set was obtained from an adult woman with Graves' disease, either hyperthyroidism or ophthalmopathy (not recorded which).

The chain links TRBV14 to TRBJ2-1; D is uncertain. Germline CDR1 reads SGHDN; CDR2 reads FVKESK. The CDR3 spans 16 residues. Trimming stripped 0 bases from V and 5 bases from J, with 14 bases between. CDR3 loop: CASSQDYPSVDNEQFF. DNA for the CDR3: TGTGCCAGCAGCCAAGATTACCCGAGCGTGGACAATGAGCAGTTCTTC.

The chain combines TRBV24-1 with TRBJ1-5; D remains ambiguous. The ends were cut back, 0 bases at V and 12 bases at J, with 8 bases in the middle. Per the germline V gene, CDR1 is KGHDR and CDR2 is SFDVKD. There are 12 residues in the CDR3. CDR3 protein: CATSDLAGFQHF. Here the CDR3 DNA reads TGTGCCACCAGTGATTTGGCGGGATTCCAGCATTTT.

The J gene is TRBJ1-2, the V gene TRBV12-3 or TRBV12-4; possibly TRBD1 for D (6 bases). The CDR3 is 15 amino acids. Written as DNA, the CDR3 is TGTGCAGCTTCTTTGGGGGCTGATTCCCTCTATGGCTACACCTTC. It encodes CAASLGADSLYGYTF.

The sample holds a few counts of this clonotype. The gene calls are TRBV7-8 and TRBJ2-7; D tentatively fits TRBD1 or TRBD2 (5 bases each). Per the germline V gene, CDR1 is SGHVS and CDR2 is FQNEAQ. This CDR3 has 15 residues. V was shortened by 8 bases and J by 0 bases, with 17 bases between the two germline ends. The CDR3 DNA reads as TGTGCCAGCTCACCGGAACGGGGCAGCTCCTACGAGCAGTACTTC. Its protein is CASSPERGSSYEQYF.

This clonotype has ten or more counts. The rearrangement joins TRBV4-1 to TRBJ2-5, with 8 bases matching TRBD2. Germline CDR1 reads MGHRA; CDR2 reads YSYEKL. The CDR3 has 16 amino acids. Germline trimming cut 3 bases from V and 3 bases from J; bases unmatched to any gene: 9. The CDR3 nucleotides read TGCGCCAGCAGCCAGTTTCGGGAAGCGGGAGAAGAGACCCAGTACTTC. Its translation is CASSQFREAGEETQYF.

The rearrangement joins TRBV19 to TRBJ2-7; D not resolved. The ends were cut back, 2 bases at V and 0 bases at J, with 8 bases in the middle. The germline gives CDR1 LNHDA, CDR2 SQIVND (reference sequence). This CDR3 region has 14 residues. As DNA, the CDR3 is TGTGCCAGTAGTATAACCAGGTACTCCTACGAGCAGTACTTC. Translating it yields CASSITRYSYEQYF. Full variable domain (remainder filled in from reference TRBV19 and TRBJ2-7): DGGITQSPKYLFRKEGQNVTLSCEQNLNHDAMYWYRQDPGQGLRLIYYSQIVNDFQKGDIAEGYSVSREKKESFPLTVTSAQKNPTAFYLCASSITRYSYEQYFGPGTRLTVT.

This clonotype was seen only a few times. This sequence joins TRBV7-9 and TRBJ2-2; 8 bases are a match to TRBD2. The CDR3 length is 15 residues. J was trimmed by 0 bases and V by 6 bases; bases with no gene match: 3. In germline, CDR1 is SEHNR, CDR2 FQNEAQ (reference sequence). CDR3: CASSPGLANTGELFF. The DNA for the CDR3 is TGTGCCAGCAGTCCGGGACTAGCGAACACCGGGGAGCTGTTTTTT.

In this sample, this clonotype turned up many times. The chain's CDR3 is CAISEPGEGKETQYF. The CDR3 bases are TGTGCCATCAGTGAGCCGGGGGAGGGGAAAGAGACCCAGTACTTC. J is TRBJ2-5 and V is TRBV10-3, with TRBD2 matching over 7 bases. The CDR3 sequence is 15 residues long. The V gene end was trimmed by 2 bases and the J gene end by 3 bases; junction bases not matched to a gene: 6. Per germline, CDR1 ENHRY and CDR2 SYGVKD.

This rearrangement joins TRBV5-1 to TRBJ1-1; TRBD1 matches at 7 bases. In germline, CDR1 is SGHRS, CDR2 YFSETQ. This CDR3 is built from 14 residues. V shed 3 bases and J 5 bases; nucleotides not matched to a gene: 7. Here the CDR3 reads CASSYVTGETEAFF. As DNA, the CDR3 is TGCGCCAGCAGCTACGTCACAGGGGAGACTGAAGCTTTCTTT.

This chain uses TRBV7-3 with TRBJ2-5, with TRBD2 matching 10 bases. CDR3 length: 15 residues. J was trimmed by 3 bases and V by 3 bases; bases with no gene match: 4. Germline-derived CDR1 and CDR2 are SGHTA and FQGTGA. CDR3 in amino acids: CASSFKREGEETQYF. CDR3 coding DNA: TGTGCCAGCAGCTTCAAGCGGGAGGGGGAAGAGACCCAGTACTTC.

This clonotype was seen a handful of times. V is TRBV28 and J is TRBJ1-4, with D unresolved. Per the germline V gene, CDR1 is MDHEN and CDR2 is SYDVKM. V dropped 5 bases and J dropped 4 bases, with 5 bases sitting between them. The CDR3 has 12 residues. CDR3 residues: CASSDYNEKLFF. DNA of the CDR3: TGTGCCAGCAGTGACTATAATGAAAAACTGTTTTTT. The complete variable domain, with remaining parts taken from reference TRBV28 and TRBJ1-4, reads DVKVTQSSRYLVKRTGEKVFLECVQDMDHENMFWYRQDPGLGLRLIYFSYDVKMKEKGDIPEGYSVSREKKERFSLILESASTNQTSMYLCASSDYNEKLFFGSGTQLSVL.

The chain combines TRBV10-3 with TRBJ2-5, with D tentatively TRBD2 (6 bases). Germline V gives CDR1 ENHRY, CDR2 SYGVKD. Trimming pared 0 bases from V and 8 bases from J, leaving 16 bases between. The CDR3 spans 15 residues. The CDR3 here is CAISESWASGDTQYF. In DNA, the CDR3 is TGTGCCATCAGTGAGTCGTGGGCCTCGGGGGACACCCAGTACTTC.

This clonotype showed up just a few times. This chain's CDR3 is CSVELPTSGNTIYF. The CDR3 DNA follows: TGCAGCGTTGAACTTCCGACCTCTGGAAACACCATATATTTT. The rearrangement uses TRBV29-1 and TRBJ1-3; D is unclear. The germline gives CDR1 SQVTM, CDR2 ANQGSEA. The CDR3 sequence is 14 residues long. With 2 bases removed from V and 0 bases from J, the gap between germline ends came to 8 bases.

The genes are TRBV12-3 or TRBV12-4 and TRBJ2-5; tentatively, D is TRBD1 or TRBD2 (5 bases each). V lost 4 bases and J lost 5, with 14 bases in between. The CDR3 runs 14 residues. The CDR3, as DNA: TGTGCCAGCAGTTGGCCGGGACCGTCGGAGACCCAGTACTTC. This encodes CASSWPGPSETQYF.

The rearrangement joins TRBV5-1 to TRBJ2-3, with 12 bases that match TRBD2. Germline-derived CDR1 and CDR2 are SGHRS and YFSETQ. This CDR3 contains 16 residues. J lost 2 bases, V lost 4 bases, and 5 bases had no gene match. CDR3 nucleotide sequence: TGCGCCAGCAGCACCGGGACTAGCGGGTCCACAGATACGCAGTATTTT. Translation: CASSTGTSGSTDTQYF.